This passage covers 17 T cell receptor beta chains from one sample sequenced in a study of cytomegalovirus exposure and HLA in healthy donors. The PCR made use of 60 Vbeta and 13 Jbeta primers. Generated by immunoSEQ multiplex PCR, the TCRdb table keeps only in-frame clones and is missing some. The sample has some 140,000 clones, approximately 69% seen once. Sequencing input: PBMCs. Every receptor here comes from a young man in good health and CMV-seronegative.

This chain connects TRBV19 to TRBJ1-5; 8 bases line up with TRBD1. V shed 2 bases, J shed 1 base, and the junction held 13 bases outside the gene matches. CDR1 and CDR2 (germline): LNHDA, SQIVND (reference sequence). This CDR3 has 19 amino acids. This chain's CDR3 is CASSIRWSGGAGSNQPQHF. The CDR3 region has the DNA TGTGCCAGTAGTATAAGGTGGTCAGGGGGCGCGGGAAGCAATCAGCCCCAGCATTTT. Full variable domain (remainder filled in from reference TRBV19 and TRBJ1-5): DGGITQSPKYLFRKEGQNVTLSCEQNLNHDAMYWYRQDPGQGLRLIYYSQIVNDFQKGDIAEGYSVSREKKESFPLTVTSAQKNPTAFYLCASSIRWSGGAGSNQPQHFGDGTRLSIL.

The chain recombines TRBV5-6 with TRBJ2-5; TRBD2 aligns across 7 bases. Trimming at V came to 5 bases and at J to 5 bases, leaving 6 bases not matched to a gene. Per germline, CDR1 SGHDT and CDR2 YYEEEE. The CDR3 length is 13 residues. The CDR3: CASRKGRVETQYF. For the CDR3, the DNA is TGTGCCAGCAGAAAAGGGAGGGTTGAGACCCAGTACTTC.

The chain recombines TRBV6-5 with TRBJ1-6, with 9 bases matching TRBD1. V shed 4 bases, J shed 3 bases, and the junction held 4 bases outside the gene matches. There are 16 residues in the CDR3. Germline lookup yields CDR1 MNHEY and CDR2 SVGAGI. CDR3: CASSFGTGNYNSPLHF. The CDR3 DNA follows: TGTGCCAGCAGTTTTGGGACAGGGAACTATAATTCACCCCTCCACTTT.

V and J are TRBV29-1 and TRBJ1-2; maybe TRBD1 (5 bases). CDR1 is SQVTM and CDR2 is ANQGSEA in the germline V gene. Trimming cost V 6 bases and J 4 bases, with 15 bases left between them. The CDR3 has 13 amino acids. The CDR3 protein is CSVLKDTAYGYTF. In DNA form, the CDR3 reads TGCAGCGTCCTCAAGGACACGGCCTATGGCTACACCTTC.

The rearrangement uses TRBV5-6 and TRBJ1-1, with TRBD1 identical over 9 bases. The CDR3 runs 16 residues. J lost 4 bases, V lost 3 bases, and 10 bases had no gene match. CDR1 SGHDT and CDR2 YYEEEE come from the germline V gene. The CDR3 loop is CASSSRTGDSSTEAFF. CDR3 sequence (DNA): TGTGCCAGCAGCTCGAGGACAGGGGATAGTAGCACTGAAGCTTTCTTT.

V is TRBV7-6 and J is TRBJ2-3, with a tentative D call TRBD1 (5 bases). Germline CDR1 SGHVS, CDR2 FNYEAQ. This CDR3 is built from 12 residues. The germline V and J ends were trimmed by 4 bases and 4 bases, with 6 bases remaining between them. The chain's CDR3 is CASSSGSDTQYF. The CDR3 nucleotides are TGTGCCAGCAGCTCAGGGTCAGATACGCAGTATTTT. Together with reference TRBV7-6 and TRBJ2-3, the CDR3 gives the full variable domain: GAGVSQSPRYKVTKRGQDVALRCDPISGHVSLYWYRQALGQGPEFLTYFNYEAQQDKSGLPNDRFSAERPEGSISTLTIQRTEQRDSAMYRCASSSGSDTQYFGPGTRLTVL.

This clone was seen a handful of times. The CDR3 nucleotides are TGTGCCAGCAGTTCCCATTCTAGGATAGGCGAGCAGTACTTC. This sequence encodes CASSSHSRIGEQYF. The rearrangement joins TRBV27 to TRBJ2-5; D gene uncertain. The end of the DNA aligns better with TRBJ2-7, so the J call may be wrong. The CDR3 loop spans 14 amino acids. Germline CDR1 and CDR2: MNHEY and SMNVEV (reference sequence).

The chain carries TRBV7-2 and TRBJ2-6, with TRBD1 matching over 7 bases. This CDR3 has 15 residues. V was clipped by 5 bases and J by 3 bases; unmatched bases: 4. The germline CDR1 and CDR2 sequences are SGHTA and FQGNSA. CDR3 amino acids: CASSLTGDGANVLTF. In DNA, the CDR3 is TGTGCCAGCAGCCTTACAGGGGATGGGGCCAACGTCCTGACTTTC.

V and J are TRBV5-1 and TRBJ2-3, with 10 positions matching TRBD1. Germline loops: CDR1 SGHRS, CDR2 YFSETQ. With 1 base clipped from V and 0 bases from J, the junction kept 5 bases outside the gene matches. The CDR3 length is 17 residues. In DNA, the CDR3 is TGCGCCAGCAGCTTGCTGCCGGGACAGGGGAGCACAGATACGCAGTATTTT. As protein: CASSLLPGQGSTDTQYF.

V and J are TRBV5-4 and TRBJ1-1, with 7 bases matching TRBD1. The CDR3 runs 15 residues. Germline CDR1 and CDR2: SGHNT and YYREEE (reference sequence). The V segment lost 2 bases and the J segment 3 bases; nucleotides outside the gene matches: 7. For the CDR3, the DNA is TGTGCCAGCAGCTTATCCTGGACAGGACACACTGAAGCTTTCTTT. Translating it yields CASSLSWTGHTEAFF.

J is TRBJ2-3 and V is TRBV5-1; weak D call: TRBD2 (6 bases). V was pared by 5 bases and J by 1 base, with 14 bases between. Germline CDR1 and CDR2: SGHRS and YFSETQ. The CDR3 has 15 amino acids. In nucleotides, the CDR3 is TGCGCCAGCAGTGGAATTGGCGGGGGCACAGATACGCAGTATTTT. Translation: CASSGIGGGTDTQYF.

J is TRBJ1-1 and V is TRBV27, with D maybe TRBD1 (6 bases). The germline V gene encodes CDR1 MNHEY and CDR2 SMNVEV (reference sequence). Trimming took off 3 bases at V and 2 bases at J, with 10 bases between the two ends. The CDR3 length is 14 residues. CDR3 residues: CASSLRDTNTEAFF. DNA of the CDR3: TGTGCCAGCAGTTTGAGGGACACCAACACTGAAGCTTTCTTT.

The rearrangement links TRBV4-3 to TRBJ2-1, with 8 bases aligning to TRBD1. The germline V gene encodes CDR1 LGHNA and CDR2 YSLEER. The CDR3 consists of 15 residues. The V gene end was trimmed by 0 bases and the J gene end by 6 bases; junction bases not matched to a gene: 4. CDR3 bases: TGCGCCAGCAGCCAAGACCAGGGGGCCTTCAATGAGCAGTTCTTC. It translates to CASSQDQGAFNEQFF.

The rearrangement joins TRBV10-3 to TRBJ1-3, with no clear D. This CDR3 is built from 18 residues. CDR1 is ENHRY, CDR2 SYGVKD, per germline. V was cut by 3 bases and J by 1 base, with 19 bases left in between. The CDR3 region is CAISEIPGYHDSGNTIYF. The CDR3 nucleotides read TGTGCCATCAGTGAAATTCCAGGATACCACGATTCTGGAAACACCATATATTTT.

CDR3 protein: CASRYRGQETQYF. CDR3 nucleotides: TGTGCCAGCAGGTACCGGGGCCAAGAGACCCAGTACTTC. The rearrangement joins TRBV6-5 to TRBJ2-5; tentative D call: TRBD2 (5 bases). CDR3 length: 13 residues. CDR1 is MNHEY, CDR2 SVGAGI, per germline. V dropped 6 bases and J dropped 1 base, with 9 bases sitting between them.

The chain is built from TRBV2 and TRBJ2-7, with D perhaps matching TRBD2 (5 bases). This CDR3 region has 15 residues. Looked up from germline, CDR1 is SNHLY and CDR2 is FYNNEI. With 4 bases removed from V and 2 bases from J, the gap between germline ends came to 15 bases. The CDR3 sequence is CASSVSPGLTYEQYF. The DNA of the CDR3 is TGTGCCAGCAGTGTTTCCCCGGGATTAACCTACGAGCAGTACTTC.

The DNA for the CDR3 is TGTGCCATCAGTGAGACCGGGACAGGGATTAGAAAACTGTTTTTT. Protein: CAISETGTGIRKLFF. V gene TRBV10-3 combines with J gene TRBJ1-4, with TRBD1 matching over 9 bases. CDR1 and CDR2 (germline): ENHRY, SYGVKD. This CDR3 is 15 amino acids long. The trim removed 2 bases at V and 10 bases at J, leaving 8 bases unmatched.